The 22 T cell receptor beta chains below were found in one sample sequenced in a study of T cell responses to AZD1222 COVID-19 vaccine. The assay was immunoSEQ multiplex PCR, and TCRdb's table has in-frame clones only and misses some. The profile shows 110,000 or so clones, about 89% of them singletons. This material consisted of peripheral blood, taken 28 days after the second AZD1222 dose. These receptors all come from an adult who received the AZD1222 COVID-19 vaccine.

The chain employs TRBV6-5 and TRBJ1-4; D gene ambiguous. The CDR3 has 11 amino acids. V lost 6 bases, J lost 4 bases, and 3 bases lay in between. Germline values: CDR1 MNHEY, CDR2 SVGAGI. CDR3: CASSLNEKLFF. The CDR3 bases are TGTGCCAGCAGCCTTAATGAAAAACTGTTTTTT.

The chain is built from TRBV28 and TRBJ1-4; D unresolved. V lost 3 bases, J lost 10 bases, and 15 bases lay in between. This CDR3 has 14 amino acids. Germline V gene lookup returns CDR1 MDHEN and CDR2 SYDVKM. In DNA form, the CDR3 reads TGTGCCAGCAGTTTCATAGGGAGTTTCGGAAAACTGTTTTTT. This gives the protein CASSFIGSFGKLFF.

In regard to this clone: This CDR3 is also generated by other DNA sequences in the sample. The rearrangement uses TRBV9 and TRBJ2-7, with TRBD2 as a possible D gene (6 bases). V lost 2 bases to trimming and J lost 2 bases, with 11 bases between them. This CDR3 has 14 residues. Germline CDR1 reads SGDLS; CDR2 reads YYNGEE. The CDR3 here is CASSVGGSTYEQYF. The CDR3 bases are TGTGCCAGCAGCGTGGGGGGTTCAACCTACGAGCAGTACTTC.

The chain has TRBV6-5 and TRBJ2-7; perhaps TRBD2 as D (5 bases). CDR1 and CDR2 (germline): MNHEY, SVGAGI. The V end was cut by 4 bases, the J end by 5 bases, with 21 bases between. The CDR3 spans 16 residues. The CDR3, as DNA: TGTGCCAGCAGTTTCGGAGGTGGCCCAGGTACCAACGAGCAGTACTTC. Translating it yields CASSFGGGPGTNEQYF.

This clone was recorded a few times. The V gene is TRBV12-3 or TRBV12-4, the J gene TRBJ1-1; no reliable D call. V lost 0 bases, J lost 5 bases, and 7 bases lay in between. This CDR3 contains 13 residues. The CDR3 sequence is CASSLARGTEAFF. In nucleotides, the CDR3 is TGTGCCAGCAGTTTAGCGAGAGGGACTGAAGCTTTCTTT.

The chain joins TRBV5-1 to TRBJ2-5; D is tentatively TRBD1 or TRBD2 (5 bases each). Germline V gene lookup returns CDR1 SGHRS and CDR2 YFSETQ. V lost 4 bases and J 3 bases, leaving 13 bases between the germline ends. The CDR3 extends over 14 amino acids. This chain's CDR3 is CASSTAVGEETQYF. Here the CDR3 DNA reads TGCGCCAGCAGCACAGCTGTGGGGGAAGAGACCCAGTACTTC.

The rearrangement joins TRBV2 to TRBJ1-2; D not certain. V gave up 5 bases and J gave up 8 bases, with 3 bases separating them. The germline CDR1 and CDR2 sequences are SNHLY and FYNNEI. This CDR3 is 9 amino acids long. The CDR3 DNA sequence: TGTGCCAGCAGTCGCGGCTACACCTTC. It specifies CASSRGYTF.

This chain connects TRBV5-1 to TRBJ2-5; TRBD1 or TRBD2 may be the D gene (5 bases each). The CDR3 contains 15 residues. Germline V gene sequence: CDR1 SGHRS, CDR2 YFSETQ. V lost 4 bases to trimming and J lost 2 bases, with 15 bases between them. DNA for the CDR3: TGCGCCAGCAGCCAGAACCCAGGGAGACAAGAGACCCAGTACTTC. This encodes CASSQNPGRQETQYF.

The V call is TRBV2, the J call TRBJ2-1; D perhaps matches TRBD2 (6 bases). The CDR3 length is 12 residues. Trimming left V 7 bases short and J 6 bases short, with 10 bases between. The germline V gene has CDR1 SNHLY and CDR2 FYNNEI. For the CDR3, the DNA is TGTGCCAGCATCGGGAGCGGCAATGAGCAGTTCTTC. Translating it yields CASIGSGNEQFF.

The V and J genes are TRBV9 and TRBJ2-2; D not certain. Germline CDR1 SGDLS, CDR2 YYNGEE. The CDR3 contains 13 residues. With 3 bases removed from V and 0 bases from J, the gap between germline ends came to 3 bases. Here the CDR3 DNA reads TGTGCCAGCAGCGCCCCGAACACCGGGGAGCTGTTTTTT. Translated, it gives CASSAPNTGELFF.

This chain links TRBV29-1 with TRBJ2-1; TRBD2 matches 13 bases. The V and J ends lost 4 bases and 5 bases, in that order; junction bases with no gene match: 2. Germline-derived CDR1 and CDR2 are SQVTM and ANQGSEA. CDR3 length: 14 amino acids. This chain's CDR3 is CSVGTSGRDNEQFF. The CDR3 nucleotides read TGCAGCGTTGGCACTAGCGGGAGGGACAATGAGCAGTTCTTC.

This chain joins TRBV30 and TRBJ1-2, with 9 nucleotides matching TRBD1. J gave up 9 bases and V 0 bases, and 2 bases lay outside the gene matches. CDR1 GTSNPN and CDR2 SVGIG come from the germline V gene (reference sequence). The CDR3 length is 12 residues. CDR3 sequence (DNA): TGTGCCTGGAGTGTACAGGGGGCACGCTACACCTTC. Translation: CAWSVQGARYTF.

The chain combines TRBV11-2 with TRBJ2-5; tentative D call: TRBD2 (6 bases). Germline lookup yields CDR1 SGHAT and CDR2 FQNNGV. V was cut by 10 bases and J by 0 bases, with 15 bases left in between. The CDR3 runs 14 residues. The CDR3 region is CATKPTSYQETQYF. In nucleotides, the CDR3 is TGTGCCACCAAACCCACTAGCTACCAAGAGACCCAGTACTTC.

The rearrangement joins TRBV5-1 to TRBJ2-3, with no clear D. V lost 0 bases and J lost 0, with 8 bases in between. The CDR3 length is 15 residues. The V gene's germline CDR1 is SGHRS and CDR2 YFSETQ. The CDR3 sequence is CASSLDDRSTDTQYF. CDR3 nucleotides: TGCGCCAGCAGCTTGGATGACCGAAGCACAGATACGCAGTATTTT.

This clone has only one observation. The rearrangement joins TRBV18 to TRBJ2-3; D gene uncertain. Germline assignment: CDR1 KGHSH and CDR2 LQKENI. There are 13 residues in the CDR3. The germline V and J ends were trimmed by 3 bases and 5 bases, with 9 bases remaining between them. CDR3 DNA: TGTGCCAGCTCACCCCGGACGGAAGATACGCAGTATTTT. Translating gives CASSPRTEDTQYF.

CDR3 residues: CASSINRGGRNQPQHF. In DNA, the CDR3 is TGTGCCAGTAGTATAAACCGCGGGGGTAGAAATCAGCCCCAGCATTTT. The chain couples TRBV19 to TRBJ1-5; tentatively, D is TRBD1 (5 bases). CDR1 is LNHDA and CDR2 is SQIVND in the germline V gene (reference sequence). The CDR3 sequence is 16 residues long. V lost 2 bases to trimming and J lost 4 bases, with 15 bases between them.

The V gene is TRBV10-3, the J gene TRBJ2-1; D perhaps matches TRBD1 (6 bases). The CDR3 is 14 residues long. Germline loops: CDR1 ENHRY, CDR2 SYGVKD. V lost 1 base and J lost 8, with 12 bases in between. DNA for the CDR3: TGTGCCATCAGTGAGTTATCACAGGGTCATGAGCAGTTCTTC. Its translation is CAISELSQGHEQFF.

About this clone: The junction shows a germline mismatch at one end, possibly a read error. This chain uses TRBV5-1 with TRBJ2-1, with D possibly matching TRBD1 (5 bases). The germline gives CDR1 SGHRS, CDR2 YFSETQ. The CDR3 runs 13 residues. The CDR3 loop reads CASSLGLGNEQFF. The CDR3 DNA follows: TGCGCCAGCAGTTTGGGGCTAGGGAATGAGCAGTTCTTC.

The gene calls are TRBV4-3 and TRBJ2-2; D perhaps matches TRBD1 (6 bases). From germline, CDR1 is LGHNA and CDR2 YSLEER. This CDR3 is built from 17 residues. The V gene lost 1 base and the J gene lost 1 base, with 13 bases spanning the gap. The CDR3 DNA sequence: TGCGCCAGCAGCCAAGGTCTCGGGACAATGAACACCGGGGAGCTGTTTTTT. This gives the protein CASSQGLGTMNTGELFF.

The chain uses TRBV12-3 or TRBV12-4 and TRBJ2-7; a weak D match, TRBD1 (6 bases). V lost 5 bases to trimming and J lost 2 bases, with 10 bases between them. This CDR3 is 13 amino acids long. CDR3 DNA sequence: TGTGCCAGCAGTCGACAGGCAGCCTACGAGCAGTACTTC. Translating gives CASSRQAAYEQYF.

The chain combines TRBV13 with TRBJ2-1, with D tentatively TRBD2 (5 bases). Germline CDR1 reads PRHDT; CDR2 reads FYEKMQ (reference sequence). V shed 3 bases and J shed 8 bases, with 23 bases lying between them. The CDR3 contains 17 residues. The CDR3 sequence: CASSFKTPIFGNHEQFF. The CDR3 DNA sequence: TGTGCCAGCAGCTTCAAAACGCCGATTTTCGGGAACCATGAGCAGTTCTTC.

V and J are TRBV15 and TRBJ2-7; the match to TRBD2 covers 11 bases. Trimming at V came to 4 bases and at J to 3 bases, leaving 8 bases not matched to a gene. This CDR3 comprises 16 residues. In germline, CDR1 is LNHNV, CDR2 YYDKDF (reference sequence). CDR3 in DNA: TGTGCCACCAGCATAGAAATCGGGACTAGCGGCTACGAGCAGTACTTC. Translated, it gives CATSIEIGTSGYEQYF.